This T cell receptor beta chain was documented in a study of T cells expressing NK-cell markers. Study overall: There were seven HCMV-seropositive donors and one seronegative donor among the eight sequenced. General observations from the study: There were a handful of donors in whom these clonotypes also led the CD3+CD56-NKG2C+ fraction.

CDR1 is LNHDA, CDR2 SQIVND, per germline (reference sequence). This CDR3 is built from 11 residues. Comment on this clonotype: The antigen is not known.

TCRdb derives one entry per CDR3 protein from the 5' RACE reads, leaving out DNA. This sample's table reports about 450,000 distinct CDR3 sequences. The V and J genes are TRBV19 and TRBJ2-3. This sequence originates from a woman between 18 and 69 years old in good health. Sequenced input: blood T cells: a sorted CD56 or NKG2C T cell subset, CD4+ or CD8+ T cells, or bulk PBMC T cells (not recorded which). The CDR3 region is CASSMSDTQYF.